These 31 T cell receptor beta chains share one sample of origin, sequenced in a study of CD4 T cells in relation to SARS-CoV-2 and coronaviruses. Their antigen targets remain unknown. This table comes from immunoSEQ multiplex PCR, and its TCRdb copy is limited to in-frame clones, with some not included. The table includes approximately 41,000 clones, around 77% detected once. Source material: memory CD4+ T cells from PBMCs, cultured in vitro. Every receptor here comes from an adult with COVID-19.

The chain is built from TRBV7-8 and TRBJ2-2, with D possibly called TRBD1 or TRBD2 (6 bases each). From germline, CDR1 is SGHVS and CDR2 FQNEAQ. CDR3 size: 14 residues. The V end was cut by 5 bases, the J end by 6 bases, with 13 bases between. CDR3 in DNA: TGTGCCAGCAGCCGAGGGGGGTTCGCCGGGGAGCTGTTTTTT. Translating gives CASSRGGFAGELFF.

The V gene is TRBV15, the J gene TRBJ2-3; D gene ambiguous. There are 15 residues in the CDR3. V shed 0 bases and J shed 3 bases, with 10 bases lying between them. Germline V gives CDR1 LNHNV, CDR2 YYDKDF (reference sequence). CDR3 protein: CATSRDQQPTDTQYF. CDR3 DNA: TGTGCCACCAGCAGAGATCAACAGCCTACAGATACGCAGTATTTT.

The V call is TRBV5-6, the J call TRBJ1-6; D remains ambiguous. Germline CDR1 reads SGHDT; CDR2 reads YYEEEE. V gave up 2 bases and J gave up 4 bases, with 7 bases separating them. The CDR3 length is 14 residues. CDR3 sequence: CASSLRRYNSPLHF. The CDR3 DNA sequence: TGTGCCAGCAGCTTACGGAGATATAATTCACCCCTCCACTTT. Variable domain in full (rest from reference TRBV5-6 and TRBJ1-6): DAGVTQSPTHLIKTRGQQVTLRCSPKSGHDTVSWYQQALGQGPQFIFQYYEEEERQRGNFPDRFSGHQFPNYSSELNVNALLLGDSALYLCASSLRRYNSPLHFGNGTRLTVT.

The CDR3 nucleotides read TGTGCCAGCAGTCGACTAGCGGGAGGGTCCGCCGAGCAGTACTTC. Its protein product is CASSRLAGGSAEQYF. The rearrangement joins TRBV7-3 to TRBJ2-7, with TRBD2 matching 14 bases. The CDR3 runs to 15 residues. V lost 6 bases and J lost 6; bases outside the gene matches: 7. The germline V gene encodes CDR1 SGHTA and CDR2 FQGTGA.

This clone was observed a handful of times. The rearrangement uses TRBV6-2 or TRBV6-3 and TRBJ2-7, with TRBD2 identical over 8 bases. V lost 2 bases and J lost 3; bases outside the gene matches: 12. The germline V gene has CDR1 MNHEY and CDR2 SVGEGT. This CDR3 contains 17 residues. In DNA, the CDR3 is TGTGCCAGCAGTTACGCCCCGTGGTTGCGGGAGGTCTACGAGCAGTACTTC. Translating it yields CASSYAPWLREVYEQYF.

The gene calls are TRBV28 and TRBJ2-1, with 10 bases lining up with TRBD2. Germline-derived CDR1 and CDR2 are MDHEN and SYDVKM. The CDR3 totals 15 residues. V was clipped by 6 bases and J by 9 bases; unmatched bases: 11. The CDR3 sequence is CASRGGGLATGEQFF. In DNA, the CDR3 is TGTGCCAGCAGGGGCGGGGGACTAGCGACGGGTGAGCAGTTCTTC.

This chain uses TRBV5-1 with TRBJ2-1, with a weak D call TRBD1 (5 bases). V lost 6 bases, J lost 0 bases, and 10 bases lay in between. The germline CDR1 and CDR2 sequences are SGHRS and YFSETQ. The CDR3 has 14 amino acids. The CDR3 nucleotides read TGCGCCAGCACGACCGACAGCTCCTACAATGAGCAGTTCTTC. Its translation is CASTTDSSYNEQFF.

The genes are TRBV5-1 and TRBJ2-5, with 10 bases fitting TRBD1. CDR1 and CDR2 (germline): SGHRS, YFSETQ. CDR3 length equals 16 residues. Losses at the gene ends were 3 bases for V and 5 bases for J; bases not matched to a gene: 10. DNA for the CDR3: TGCGCCAGCAGCTATGACAGGGGGCCCATGTGGGAGACCCAGTACTTC. Translated: CASSYDRGPMWETQYF.

V and J are TRBV28 and TRBJ1-5; perhaps TRBD1 as D (6 bases). The CDR3 consists of 18 residues. Germline assignment: CDR1 MDHEN and CDR2 SYDVKM. Between the trimmed V and J ends, which lost 3 bases and 4 bases, there was a span of 22 bases. The CDR3 region is CASSFIGRRTEPNQPQHF. As DNA, the CDR3 is TGTGCCAGCAGTTTTATAGGCCGAAGGACAGAGCCTAATCAGCCCCAGCATTTT.

J is TRBJ2-1 and V is TRBV27; the match to TRBD1 covers 7 bases. The CDR3 sequence is 17 residues long. The junction had 20 bases not matched to a gene; V was cut back by 6 bases and J by 9 bases. Germline V lookup: CDR1 MNHEY, CDR2 SMNVEV (reference sequence). Written as DNA, the CDR3 is TGTGCCAGCAGGACCCCCTCCCGGGACAAAGCAGGGGGTGAGCAGTTCTTC. As protein: CASRTPSRDKAGGEQFF.

The J gene is TRBJ2-1, the V gene TRBV20-1, with TRBD2 matching over 9 bases. From germline, CDR1 is DFQATT and CDR2 SNEGSKA (reference sequence). The CDR3 sequence is 14 residues long. Germline trimming cut 3 bases from V and 9 bases from J; bases unmatched to any gene: 9. CDR3 protein: CSASTGTSRGEQFF. As DNA, the CDR3 is TGCAGTGCTAGTACCGGGACTAGCAGAGGTGAGCAGTTCTTC.

The genes are TRBV15 and TRBJ2-5; D remains unclear. This CDR3 has 15 amino acids. The germline V and J ends were trimmed by 0 bases and 5 bases, with 13 bases remaining between them. Germline loops: CDR1 LNHNV, CDR2 YYDKDF (reference sequence). CDR3 region: CATSREVSHPETQYF. For the CDR3, the DNA is TGTGCCACCAGCAGAGAAGTTAGTCACCCGGAGACCCAGTACTTC. Variable domain in full (rest from reference TRBV15 and TRBJ2-5): DAMVIQNPRYQVTQFGKPVTLSCSQTLNHNVMYWYQQKSSQAPKLLFHYYDKDFNNEADTPDNFQSRRPNTSFCFLDIRSPGLGDTAMYLCATSREVSHPETQYFGPGTRLLVL.

This sequence joins TRBV14 and TRBJ1-1; 8 nucleotides align to TRBD1. The germline V gene encodes CDR1 SGHDN and CDR2 FVKESK. V lost 0 bases and J lost 2; bases outside the gene matches: 8. The CDR3 contains 17 residues. Here the CDR3 DNA reads TGTGCCAGCAGCCAAGAACACAGGGGGACAGTCAACACTGAAGCTTTCTTT. Its protein is CASSQEHRGTVNTEAFF.

This chain links TRBV6-2 or TRBV6-3 with TRBJ1-2; D is possibly TRBD1 (6 bases). The germline V gene encodes CDR1 MNHEY and CDR2 SVGEGT. This CDR3 region has 13 residues. V lost 6 bases to trimming and J lost 4 bases, with 12 bases between them. The CDR3: CASSRGQSYGYTF. In DNA form, the CDR3 reads TGTGCCAGCAGCCGCGGACAGAGCTATGGCTACACCTTC.

This sequence joins TRBV2 and TRBJ1-6, with TRBD1 matching over 7 bases. With 7 bases clipped from V and 14 bases from J, the junction kept 14 bases outside the gene matches. The CDR3 contains 14 residues. CDR1 SNHLY and CDR2 FYNNEI come from the germline V gene. CDR3 in DNA: TGTGCCAGCAACCACCGGGACAGCGCTCCAGCCCTCCACTTT. This translates into CASNHRDSAPALHF. The full variable domain, completed using reference TRBV2 and TRBJ1-6, is EPEVTQTPSHQVTQMGQEVILRCVPISNHLYFYWYRQILGQKVEFLVSFYNNEISEKSEIFDDQFSVERPDGSNFTLKIRSTKLEDSAMYFCASNHRDSAPALHFGNGTRLTVT.

V gene TRBV6-4 combines with J gene TRBJ2-3; perhaps D is TRBD1 or TRBD2 (5 bases each). V gave up 6 bases and J gave up 3 bases, with 13 bases separating them. The germline V gene encodes CDR1 MRHNA and CDR2 SNTAGT. This CDR3 is 14 amino acids long. CDR3 DNA sequence: TGTGCCAGCAGCGAGGGGAAGGAGACAGATACGCAGTATTTT. It translates to CASSEGKETDTQYF.

This sequence joins TRBV27 and TRBJ2-7; TRBD2 matches 11 bases. This CDR3 is built from 14 residues. V trimming: 6 bases; J trimming: 4 bases; junction bases outside the gene matches: 5. The V gene's germline CDR1 is MNHEY and CDR2 SMNVEV (reference sequence). CDR3 nucleotide sequence: TGTGCCAGCAGACTAGCGGGAGCTCTGTACGAGCAGTACTTC. Translation gives CASRLAGALYEQYF.

This clone was seen just once. This rearrangement joins TRBV5-1 to TRBJ1-3; no firm D call. In germline, CDR1 is SGHRS, CDR2 YFSETQ. Trimming took 0 bases from V and 1 from J, leaving 23 bases between them. The CDR3 consists of 20 residues. The CDR3 sequence is CASSLDSLRALSPSGNTIYF. The DNA for the CDR3 is TGCGCCAGCAGCTTGGATTCTTTAAGGGCCCTAAGTCCTTCTGGAAACACCATATATTTT.

The chain uses TRBV27 and TRBJ2-3, with D uncertain. CDR1 and CDR2 from the germline V gene are MNHEY and SMNVEV (reference sequence). The germline V and J ends were trimmed by 2 bases and 1 base, with 1 base remaining between them. CDR3 length: 12 residues. The CDR3 here is CASSLGTDTQYF. The CDR3 DNA follows: TGTGCCAGCAGTTTAGGCACAGATACGCAGTATTTT.

The chain employs TRBV5-6 and TRBJ1-2; 8 bases match TRBD1. V was pared by 4 bases and J by 4 bases, with 6 bases of the junction left unmatched. Germline CDR1 and CDR2: SGHDT and YYEEEE. The CDR3 contains 14 residues. CDR3 bases: TGTGCCAGCAGCCCCCTGGACAGGGTCTATGGCTACACCTTC. Translating it yields CASSPLDRVYGYTF.

In DNA, the CDR3 is TGTGCCAGTAGTATTGGTTACAATGAGCAGTTCTTC. Residues: CASSIGYNEQFF. The rearrangement links TRBV19 to TRBJ2-1; D remains unclear. Germline lookup yields CDR1 LNHDA and CDR2 SQIVND (reference sequence). The ends were cut back, 3 bases at V and 4 bases at J, with 4 bases in the middle. This CDR3 is built from 12 residues.

The rearrangement uses TRBV14 and TRBJ2-1; the match to TRBD1 covers 9 bases. Per germline, CDR1 SGHDN and CDR2 FVKESK. The CDR3 is 16 residues long. The trim removed 4 bases at V and 2 bases at J, leaving 6 bases unmatched. The CDR3: CASSLSGTGPYNEQFF. CDR3 in DNA: TGTGCCAGCAGCCTATCCGGGACAGGGCCCTACAATGAGCAGTTCTTC.

The chain employs TRBV7-3 and TRBJ2-3, with 9 bases lining up with TRBD1. The CDR3 consists of 14 residues. With V trimmed by 5 bases and J by 3 bases, 3 bases remained unmatched. Germline loops: CDR1 SGHTA, CDR2 FQGTGA. The CDR3 spells CASSAQGATDTQYF. CDR3 DNA: TGTGCCAGCAGCGCACAGGGGGCGACAGATACGCAGTATTTT.

This chain joins TRBV6-5 and TRBJ1-5, with no clear D. Germline CDR1 MNHEY, CDR2 SVGAGI. The CDR3 sequence is 14 residues long. V was clipped by 6 bases and J by 2 bases, with 11 bases between them. CDR3 residues: CASSAGTGNQPQHF. In nucleotides, the CDR3 is TGTGCCAGCAGCGCCGGTACGGGCAATCAGCCCCAGCATTTT.

The chain combines TRBV5-4 with TRBJ1-2; D call uncertain. V was trimmed by 0 bases and J by 7 bases, leaving 13 bases between them. Germline V gene sequence: CDR1 SGHNT, CDR2 YYREEE (reference sequence). This CDR3 contains 14 residues. CDR3 sequence reads: CASSLDSGAGGYTF. CDR3 nucleotide sequence: TGTGCCAGCAGCTTGGATAGCGGAGCGGGTGGCTACACCTTC.

The V gene is TRBV6-1, the J gene TRBJ1-4; D is uncertain. The length of the CDR3 is 16 residues. Germline V gene lookup returns CDR1 MNHNS and CDR2 SASEGT. Trimming took 1 base from V and 4 from J, leaving 13 bases between them. CDR3 bases: TGTGCCAGCAGTGAAGGGGTTAAGCCTGATAATGAAAAACTGTTTTTT. Translated: CASSEGVKPDNEKLFF.

This clone was recorded only once. The J gene is TRBJ2-7, the V gene TRBV6-5, with D possibly TRBD1 on 6 matching bases. This CDR3 contains 14 residues. Germline-derived CDR1 and CDR2 are MNHEY and SVGAGI. Between the trimmed V and J ends, which lost 6 bases and 7 bases, there was a span of 19 bases. CDR3 DNA sequence: TGTGCCAGCAGCGACCGGTGGACAGTTGGGGAGCAGTACTTC. It codes for CASSDRWTVGEQYF.

V gene TRBV6-5 combines with J gene TRBJ1-2; D gene ambiguous. The ends were cut back, 2 bases at V and 7 bases at J, with 14 bases in the middle. CDR1 MNHEY and CDR2 SVGAGI come from the germline V gene. This CDR3 has 14 amino acids. The CDR3 spells CASSYDRLRFGYTF. The CDR3 DNA sequence: TGTGCCAGCAGTTACGACCGCCTCCGGTTTGGCTACACCTTC.

The chain recombines TRBV14 with TRBJ1-1; D not resolved. Deletions cut 5 bases from V and 1 base from J, with 11 bases between. The CDR3 has 14 residues. The V gene's germline CDR1 is SGHDN and CDR2 FVKESK. CDR3 sequence: CASSYRVGNTEAFF. For the CDR3, the DNA is TGTGCCAGCAGCTACCGGGTGGGGAACACTGAAGCTTTCTTT.

The sample holds a few counts of this clone. The gene calls are TRBV5-5 and TRBJ2-5, with TRBD2 matching over 8 bases. J lost 7 bases, V lost 6 bases, and 20 bases had no gene match. CDR3 length: 17 residues. Per germline, CDR1 SGHKS and CDR2 YYEKEE (reference sequence). CDR3 in amino acids: CASTPIGRDPLDRTQYF. Written as DNA, the CDR3 is TGTGCCAGCACCCCTATCGGGAGGGACCCCTTGGACCGGACCCAGTACTTC.

The chain joins TRBV2 to TRBJ2-1; a possible D gene is TRBD2 (6 bases). The V gene lost 8 bases and the J gene lost 8 bases, with 19 bases spanning the gap. The CDR3 runs 14 residues. CDR1 is SNHLY and CDR2 is FYNNEI in the germline V gene. This CDR3 is CASRDLRKWDEQFF. Here the CDR3 DNA reads TGTGCCAGCCGGGACTTACGAAAGTGGGATGAGCAGTTCTTC.